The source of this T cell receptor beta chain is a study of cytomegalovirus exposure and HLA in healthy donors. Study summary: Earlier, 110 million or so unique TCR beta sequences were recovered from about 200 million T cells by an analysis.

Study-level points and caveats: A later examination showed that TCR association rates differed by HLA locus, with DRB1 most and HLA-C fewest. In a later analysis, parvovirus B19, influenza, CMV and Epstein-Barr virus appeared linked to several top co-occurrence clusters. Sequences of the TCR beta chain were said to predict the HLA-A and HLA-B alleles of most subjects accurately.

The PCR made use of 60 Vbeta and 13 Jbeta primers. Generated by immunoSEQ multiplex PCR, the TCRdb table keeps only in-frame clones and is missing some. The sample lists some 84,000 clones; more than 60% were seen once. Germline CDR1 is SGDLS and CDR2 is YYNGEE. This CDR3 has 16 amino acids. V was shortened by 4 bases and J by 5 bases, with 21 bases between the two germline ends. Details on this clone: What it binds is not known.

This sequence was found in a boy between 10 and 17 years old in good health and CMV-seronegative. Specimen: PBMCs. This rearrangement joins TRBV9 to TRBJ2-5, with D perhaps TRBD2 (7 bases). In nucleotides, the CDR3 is TGTGCCAGCAGCCCCGGAGGGGGGGGGCCGGGGGAGACCCAGTACTTC. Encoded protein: CASSPGGGGPGETQYF.